The rows below give T cell receptor beta chains drawn from one sample of a study of PD-L1 blockade in urothelial cancer. The data were produced by immunoSEQ multiplex PCR, yet TCRdb's version contains in-frame clones alone and is incomplete. The sample gives 90,000 or so clones, almost 90% of which show up once; around 1.7% is in the top ten. Source: PBMCs, taken around atezolizumab (anti-PD-L1) treatment. The receptors derive from a man in his fifties or sixties with urothelial cancer. CDR3s include the opening cysteine and the closing phenylalanine or tryptophan.

j_gene: TRBJ2-7; v_gene: TRBV10-2; CDR3aa: CASSDGRGRYEQYF
j_gene: TRBJ2-5; v_gene: TRBV27; CDR3aa: CASSFHKKETQYF
j_gene: TRBJ1-4; v_gene: TRBV5-6; CDR3aa: CASSWGHNNEKLFF
j_gene: TRBJ1-2; v_gene: TRBV10-3; CDR3aa: CAIRDRQANYGYTF
j_gene: TRBJ1-4; v_gene: TRBV2; CDR3aa: CAVGGDTGEKLFF
j_gene: TRBJ1-2; v_gene: TRBV5-6; CDR3aa: CASSPPGVSGYTF
j_gene: TRBJ1-5; v_gene: TRBV7-9; CDR3aa: CASSLARGNQPQHF
j_gene: TRBJ2-5; v_gene: TRBV7-9; CDR3aa: CASSHLSFRETQYF
j_gene: TRBJ1-5; v_gene: TRBV2; CDR3aa: CASSPGLNNQPQHF
j_gene: TRBJ2-3; v_gene: TRBV9; CDR3aa: CASSTGTSVYTDTQYF
j_gene: TRBJ1-5; v_gene: TRBV6-1; CDR3aa: CASRRQQGQPQHF
j_gene: TRBJ1-2; v_gene: TRBV4-3; CDR3aa: CASSRVGQNYGYTF
j_gene: TRBJ2-3; v_gene: TRBV7-6; CDR3aa: CASSRRVAGGIDTQYF
j_gene: TRBJ1-1; v_gene: TRBV11-3; CDR3aa: CASSLDKNTEAFF
j_gene: TRBJ2-4; v_gene: TRBV28; CDR3aa: CASTPTKTGGAGIQYF
j_gene: TRBJ2-5; v_gene: TRBV9; CDR3aa: CASSVSSQETQYF
j_gene: TRBJ1-2; v_gene: TRBV29-1; CDR3aa: CSVDQGGNYGYTF
j_gene: TRBJ1-3; v_gene: TRBV25-1; CDR3aa: CASSDPAGSGNTIYF
j_gene: TRBJ1-3; v_gene: TRBV6-1; CDR3aa: CASSVHRVSGNTIYF
j_gene: TRBJ2-7; v_gene: TRBV7-2; CDR3aa: CASSPSGIAGSEQYF
j_gene: TRBJ1-2; v_gene: TRBV7-8; CDR3aa: CASSLALGTGRTSNYGYTF
j_gene: TRBJ2-5; v_gene: TRBV5-8; CDR3aa: CASSLPGVRETQYF
j_gene: TRBJ1-1; v_gene: TRBV7-2; CDR3aa: CASSPGQGARAFF